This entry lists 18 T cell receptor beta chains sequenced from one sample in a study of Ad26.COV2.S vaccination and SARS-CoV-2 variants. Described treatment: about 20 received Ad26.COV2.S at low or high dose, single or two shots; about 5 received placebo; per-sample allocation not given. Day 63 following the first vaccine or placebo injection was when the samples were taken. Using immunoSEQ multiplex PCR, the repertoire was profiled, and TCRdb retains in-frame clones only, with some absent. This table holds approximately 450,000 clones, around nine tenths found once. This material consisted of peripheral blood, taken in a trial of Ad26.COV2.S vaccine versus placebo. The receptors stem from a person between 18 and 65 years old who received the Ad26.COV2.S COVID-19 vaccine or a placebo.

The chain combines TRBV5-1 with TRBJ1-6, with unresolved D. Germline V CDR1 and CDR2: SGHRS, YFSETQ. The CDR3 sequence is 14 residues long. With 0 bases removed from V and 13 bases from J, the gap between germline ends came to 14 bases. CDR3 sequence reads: CASSLGDRSGPLHF. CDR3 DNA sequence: TGCGCCAGCAGCTTGGGAGACCGAAGTGGTCCCCTCCACTTT.

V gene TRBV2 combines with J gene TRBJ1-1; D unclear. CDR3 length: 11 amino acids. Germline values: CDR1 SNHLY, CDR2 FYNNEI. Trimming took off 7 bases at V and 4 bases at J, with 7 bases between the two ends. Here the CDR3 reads CASTSVTEAFF. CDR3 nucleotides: TGTGCCAGCACATCGGTCACTGAAGCTTTCTTT. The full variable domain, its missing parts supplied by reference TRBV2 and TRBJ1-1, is EPEVTQTPSHQVTQMGQEVILRCVPISNHLYFYWYRQILGQKVEFLVSFYNNEISEKSEIFDDQFSVERPDGSNFTLKIRSTKLEDSAMYFCASTSVTEAFFGQGTRLTVV.

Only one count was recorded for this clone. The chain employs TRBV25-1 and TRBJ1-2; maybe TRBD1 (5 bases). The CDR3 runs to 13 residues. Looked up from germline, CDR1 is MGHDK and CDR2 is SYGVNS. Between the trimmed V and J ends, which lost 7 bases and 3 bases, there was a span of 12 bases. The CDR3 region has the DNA TGTGCCAGCAAAAATCAACAGGACTATGGCTACACCTTC. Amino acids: CASKNQQDYGYTF.

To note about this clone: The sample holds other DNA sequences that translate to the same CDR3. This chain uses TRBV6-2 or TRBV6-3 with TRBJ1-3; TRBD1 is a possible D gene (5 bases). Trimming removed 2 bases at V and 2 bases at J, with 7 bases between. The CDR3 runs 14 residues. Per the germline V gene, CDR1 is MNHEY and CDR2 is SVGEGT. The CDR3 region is CASSYGTPGNTIYF. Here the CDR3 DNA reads TGTGCCAGCAGTTACGGGACTCCTGGAAACACCATATATTTT.

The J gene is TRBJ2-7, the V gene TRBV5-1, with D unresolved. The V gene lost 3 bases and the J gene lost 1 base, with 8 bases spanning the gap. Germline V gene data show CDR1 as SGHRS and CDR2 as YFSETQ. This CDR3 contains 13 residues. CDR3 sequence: CASSSTNSYEQYF. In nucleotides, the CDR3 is TGCGCCAGCAGCTCGACAAATTCCTACGAGCAGTACTTC. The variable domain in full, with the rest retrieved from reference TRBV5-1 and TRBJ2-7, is KAGVTQTPRYLIKTRGQQVTLSCSPISGHRSVSWYQQTPGQGLQFLFEYFSETQRNKGNFPGRFSGRQFSNSRSEMNVSTLELGDSALYLCASSSTNSYEQYFGPGTRLTVT.

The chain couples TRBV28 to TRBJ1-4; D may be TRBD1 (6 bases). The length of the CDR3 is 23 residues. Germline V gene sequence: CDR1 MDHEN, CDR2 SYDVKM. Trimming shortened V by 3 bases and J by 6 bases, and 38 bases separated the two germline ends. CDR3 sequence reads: CASSFILGAFLAGTPSEDEKLFF. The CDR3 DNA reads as TGTGCCAGCAGTTTTATTCTGGGAGCGTTCTTGGCCGGGACACCATCAGAGGATGAAAAACTGTTTTTT.

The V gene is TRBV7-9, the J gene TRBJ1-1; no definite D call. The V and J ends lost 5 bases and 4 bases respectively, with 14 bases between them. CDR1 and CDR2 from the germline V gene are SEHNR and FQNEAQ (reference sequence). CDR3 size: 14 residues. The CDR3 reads CASSPDRWGTEAFF. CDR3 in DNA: TGTGCCAGCAGCCCGGACCGATGGGGCACTGAAGCTTTCTTT.

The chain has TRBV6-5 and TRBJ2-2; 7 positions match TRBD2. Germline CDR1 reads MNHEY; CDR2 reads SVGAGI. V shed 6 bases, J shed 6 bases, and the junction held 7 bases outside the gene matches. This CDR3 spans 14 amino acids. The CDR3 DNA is TGTGCCAGCAGCGCGTTGGGGGGGTCCGGGGAGCTGTTTTTT. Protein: CASSALGGSGELFF.

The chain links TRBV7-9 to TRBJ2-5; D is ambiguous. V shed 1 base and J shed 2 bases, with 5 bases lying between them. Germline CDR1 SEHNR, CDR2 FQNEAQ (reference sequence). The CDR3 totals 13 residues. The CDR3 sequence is CASSLVLQETQYF. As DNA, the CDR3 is TGTGCCAGCAGCTTAGTACTTCAAGAGACCCAGTACTTC.

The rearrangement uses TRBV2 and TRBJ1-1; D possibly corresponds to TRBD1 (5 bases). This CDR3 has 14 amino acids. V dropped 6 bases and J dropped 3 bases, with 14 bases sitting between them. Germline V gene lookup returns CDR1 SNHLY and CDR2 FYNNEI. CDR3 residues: CASSTRVEDTEAFF. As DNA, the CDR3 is TGTGCCAGCAGCACCAGGGTGGAGGACACTGAAGCTTTCTTT.

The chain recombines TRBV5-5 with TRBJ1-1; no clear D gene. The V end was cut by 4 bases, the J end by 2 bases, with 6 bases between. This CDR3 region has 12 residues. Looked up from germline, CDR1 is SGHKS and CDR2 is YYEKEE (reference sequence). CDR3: CASSTINTEAFF. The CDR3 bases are TGTGCCAGCAGCACCATTAACACTGAAGCTTTCTTT.

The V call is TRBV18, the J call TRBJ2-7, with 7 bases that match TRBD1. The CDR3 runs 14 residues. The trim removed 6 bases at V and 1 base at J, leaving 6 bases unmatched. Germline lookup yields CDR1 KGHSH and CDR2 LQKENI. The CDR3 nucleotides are TGTGCCAGCTCCCCATTACAGGGGTCCTACGAGCAGTACTTC. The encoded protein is CASSPLQGSYEQYF.

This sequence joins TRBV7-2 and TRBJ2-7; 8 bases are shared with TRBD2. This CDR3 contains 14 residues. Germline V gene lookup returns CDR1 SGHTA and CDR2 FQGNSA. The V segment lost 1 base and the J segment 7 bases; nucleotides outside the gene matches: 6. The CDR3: CASSLGAGVGEQYF. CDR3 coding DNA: TGTGCCAGCAGCTTAGGAGCGGGAGTGGGGGAGCAGTACTTC.

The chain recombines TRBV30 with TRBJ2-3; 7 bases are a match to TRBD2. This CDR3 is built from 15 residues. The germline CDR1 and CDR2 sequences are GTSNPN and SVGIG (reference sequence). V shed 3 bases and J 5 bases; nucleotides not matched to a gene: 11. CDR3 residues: CAWSLFERDQDTQYF. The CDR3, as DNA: TGTGCCTGGAGCCTATTCGAGCGGGACCAAGATACGCAGTATTTT.

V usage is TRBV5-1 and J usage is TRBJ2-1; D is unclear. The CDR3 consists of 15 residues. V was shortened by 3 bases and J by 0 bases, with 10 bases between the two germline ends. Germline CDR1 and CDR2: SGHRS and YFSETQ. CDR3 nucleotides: TGCGCCAGCAGCTCCGACGGGCTCTCCTACAATGAGCAGTTCTTC. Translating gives CASSSDGLSYNEQFF.

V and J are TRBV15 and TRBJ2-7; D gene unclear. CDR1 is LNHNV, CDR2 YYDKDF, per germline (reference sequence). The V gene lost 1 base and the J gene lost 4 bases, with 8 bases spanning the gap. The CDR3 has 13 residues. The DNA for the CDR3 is TGTGCCACCAGCAGAGTGCCTGGGTACGAGCAGTACTTC. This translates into CATSRVPGYEQYF.

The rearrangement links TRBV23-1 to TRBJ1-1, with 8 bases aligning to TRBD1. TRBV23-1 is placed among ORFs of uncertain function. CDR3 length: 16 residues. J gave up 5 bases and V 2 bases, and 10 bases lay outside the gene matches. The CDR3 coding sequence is TGCGCCAGCAGTCAAATCCAGGGGGCGAGATGGACTGAAGCTTTCTTT. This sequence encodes CASSQIQGARWTEAFF.

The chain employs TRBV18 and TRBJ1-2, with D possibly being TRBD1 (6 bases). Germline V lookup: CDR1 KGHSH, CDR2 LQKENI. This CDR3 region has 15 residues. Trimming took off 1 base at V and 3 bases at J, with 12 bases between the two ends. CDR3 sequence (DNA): TGTGCCAGCTCACCACTCCCCGGGGGCGACTATGGCTACACCTTC. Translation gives CASSPLPGGDYGYTF.